The T cell receptor (beta chain) under discussion was sequenced for a study of neurological immune-mediated disorders. Source material was 2 million unsorted PBMCs, stored at -80 °C in RNAlater. Per germline, CDR1 SGHTA and CDR2 FQGNSA. The CDR3 is 14 residues long. Between the trimmed V and J ends, which lost 1 base and 7 bases, there was a span of 11 bases. This clonotype was recorded many times. Its cognate antigen is unknown. Findings of the study overall: Whereas HTLV-1-associated myelopathy showed the most TCR clonal expansion, multiple sclerosis showed the least, with levels below those of healthy controls.

Template-switch 5'RACE cDNA synthesis added a 10-nucleotide unique molecular identifier. Over 170 million TCR-beta sequences from 15-18 subjects came out of each sequencing run. MiXCR, applied by TCRdb to the 5' RACE reads, yields one record per CDR3 protein. The sample shows approximately 58,000 distinct CDR3 sequences, about 10% of them seen only once. This clonotype was sampled from a man aged 55 to 70 in good health. The sample comprised PBMCs. The gene calls are TRBV7-2 and TRBJ2-4; maybe TRBD2 (6 bases). The CDR3 DNA sequence: TGTGCCAGCAGCTTAGGAGCGGCGGGGAACATTCAGTACTTC. This encodes CASSLGAAGNIQYF.